This TCR beta chain was retrieved from a study of early T cells in non-severe SARS-CoV-2 infection. Whole-study context: The input, bulk RNA from unsorted whole blood, was sequenced, and chains were unpaired.

The library protocol tagged individual cDNA molecules with unique molecular identifiers. Each CDR3 protein is one row after TCRdb ran MiXCR on the 5' RACE reads. This table has 50,000 or so distinct CDR3 sequences, 5.6% appearing once. The sample holds many counts of this clonotype. Its specificity is not known. The study, taken as a whole, reports: Lookups in VDJdb leaned toward anti-spike CD8 responses and missed private and CD4 specificities.

The V gene end was trimmed by 5 bases and the J gene end by 4 bases; junction bases not matched to a gene: 3. The CDR3 sequence is 14 residues long. Germline CDR1 DFQATT, CDR2 SNEGSKA (reference sequence). The receptor comes from an adult who was a healthcare worker with PCR-confirmed SARS-CoV-2 infection or an uninfected control (not recorded which). The genes are TRBV20-1 and TRBJ1-6, with TRBD1 identical over 9 bases. Sequencing was done on a sample of whole blood. The chain's CDR3 is CSAGGTGYNSPLHF. CDR3 DNA sequence: TGCAGTGCTGGTGGGACAGGGTATAATTCACCCCTCCACTTT.